This TCR beta chain came from a study of graft-versus-host responses after intestinal transplantation. Study-wide background: Each recipient received a multivisceral, liver-intestinal, or isolated intestinal graft. Each recipient received anti-thymocyte globulin induction, then tacrolimus and steroids for about 3 years.

J lost 8 bases, V lost 1 base, and 4 bases had no gene match. CDR3 length: 13 residues. Germline CDR1 SNHLY, CDR2 FYNNEI. On this clone: No antigen is known for it.

Study-wide findings and caveats: Marrow from the recipient contained GvH clones, some of which had appeared first in ileum or blood. Circulating GvH clones peaking coincided with falling HvG clones soon after transplant.

Repertoires were generated with immunoSEQ multiplex PCR, while TCRdb's copy carries only in-frame clones and drops some. The repertoire holds over 90,000 clones, with about nine tenths as singletons. The sample here was unstimulated CD4+ T cells sorted from spleen or lymph node cells, taken before transplant. The sequence was obtained from a human donor who was the organ donor for an intestinal transplant. The rearrangement joins TRBV2 to TRBJ1-2; 7 bases agree with TRBD1. CDR3 sequence reads: CASSEVAGGGYTF. DNA of the CDR3: TGTGCCAGCAGTGAAGTCGCAGGGGGAGGCTACACCTTC.